These T cell receptor beta chains were read from a single sample in a study of blood T cell dynamics during melanoma immunotherapy. Here immunoSEQ multiplex PCR was the method, and the copy in TCRdb shows in-frame clones only, minus some. Of about 15,000 clones listed, 85% to 90% were seen once; the top ten hold roughly 4.4%. Material: blood, obtained from a patient treated with checkpoint blockade. The receptor source for this set is a human donor with melanoma. The CDR3 runs from the conserved cysteine through the conserved F or W. The order of the fields is CDR3 protein, CDR3 DNA, V gene, D gene, clone size, J gene. A D gene is named only where the DNA matches it firmly. Rows give clone size only sometimes, using once, few, many, or a class for an expanded clone.

CDR3aa: CASSSDGNYGYTF
CDR3nt: TGTGCCAGCAGTTCGGACGGTAACTATGGCTACACCTTC
v_gene: TRBV5-4
d_gene: -
abundance: -
j_gene: TRBJ1-2

CDR3aa: CASSEVLVSQYF
CDR3nt: TGTGCCAGCAGTGAAGTTCTCGTTTCCCAGTACTTC
v_gene: TRBV2
d_gene: -
abundance: -
j_gene: TRBJ2-5

CDR3aa: CASSGRGHLGNTIYF
CDR3nt: TGCGCCAGCAGCGGCAGGGGGCATCTTGGAAACACCATATATTTT
v_gene: TRBV4-1
d_gene: TRBD1
abundance: few
j_gene: TRBJ1-3

CDR3aa: CASSLLLAGGTYEQYF
CDR3nt: TGCGCCAGCAGCTTATTACTAGCGGGGGGGACCTACGAGCAGTACTTC
v_gene: TRBV5-1
d_gene: TRBD2
abundance: -
j_gene: TRBJ2-7

CDR3aa: CASSLVPRQGRYGYTF
CDR3nt: TGCGCCAGCAGCTTGGTCCCCCGACAGGGAAGATATGGCTACACCTTC
v_gene: TRBV5-1
d_gene: TRBD1
abundance: -
j_gene: TRBJ1-2

CDR3aa: CASSRGTGNYGYTF
CDR3nt: TGTGCCAGCTCACGAGGGACAGGGAACTATGGCTACACCTTC
v_gene: TRBV18
d_gene: TRBD1
abundance: few
j_gene: TRBJ1-2

CDR3aa: CASSIVQKTDTQYF
CDR3nt: TGTGCCAGCTCAATTGTCCAGAAGACAGATACGCAGTATTTT
v_gene: TRBV18
d_gene: -
abundance: once
j_gene: TRBJ2-3

CDR3aa: CASQGTSRLNTEAFF
CDR3nt: TGTGCCAGCCAGGGGACCTCCCGACTGAACACTGAAGCTTTCTTT
v_gene: TRBV10-3
d_gene: -
abundance: large
j_gene: TRBJ1-1

CDR3aa: CASSGAGGSEQYF
CDR3nt: TGCGCCAGCAGTGGGGCGGGAGGGAGCGAGCAGTACTTC
v_gene: TRBV10-2
d_gene: TRBD2
abundance: -
j_gene: TRBJ2-7

CDR3aa: CASSWDRRNTEAFF
CDR3nt: TGTGCCAGCAGTTGGGACAGAAGGAACACTGAAGCTTTCTTT
v_gene: TRBV27
d_gene: TRBD1
abundance: -
j_gene: TRBJ1-1

CDR3aa: CASSLWGGIHEQYF
CDR3nt: TGTGCCAGCAGTTTATGGGGAGGGATACACGAGCAGTACTTC
v_gene: TRBV28
d_gene: TRBD2
abundance: -
j_gene: TRBJ2-7

CDR3aa: CASSVEETRFYNEQFF
CDR3nt: TGTGCCAGCAGCGTAGAGGAGACTAGATTCTACAATGAGCAGTTCTTC
v_gene: TRBV9
d_gene: -
abundance: once
j_gene: TRBJ2-1

CDR3aa: CAWSDGLSYSYEQYF
CDR3nt: TGTGCCTGGAGTGATGGGCTATCCTACTCCTACGAGCAGTACTTC
v_gene: TRBV30
d_gene: -
abundance: -
j_gene: TRBJ2-7

CDR3aa: CASSNPGPNTGELFF
CDR3nt: TGTGCCAGCAGTAACCCGGGGCCGAACACCGGGGAGCTGTTTTTT
v_gene: TRBV28
d_gene: -
abundance: once
j_gene: TRBJ2-2

CDR3aa: CASSALPGSTGELFF
CDR3nt: TGTGCCAGCTCTGCCCTCCCGGGGTCGACCGGGGAGCTGTTTTTT
v_gene: TRBV5-4
d_gene: -
abundance: -
j_gene: TRBJ2-2

CDR3aa: CASSGRGQYNSPLHF
CDR3nt: TGTGCCAGCAGCGGACGGGGCCAATATAATTCACCCCTCCACTTT
v_gene: TRBV7-2
d_gene: -
abundance: -
j_gene: TRBJ1-6

CDR3aa: CAISEGGNRETQYF
CDR3nt: TGTGCCATCAGCGAAGGGGGGAATAGAGAGACCCAGTACTTC
v_gene: TRBV10-3
d_gene: -
abundance: -
j_gene: TRBJ2-5

CDR3aa: CASSLDPPPRETQYF
CDR3nt: TGTGCCAGCAGCTTAGACCCGCCTCCGAGGGAGACCCAGTACTTC
v_gene: TRBV7-2
d_gene: -
abundance: -
j_gene: TRBJ2-5

CDR3aa: CASSPGGQNGYTF
CDR3nt: TGTGCCAGCTCACCGGGGGGTCAGAATGGCTACACCTTC
v_gene: TRBV18
d_gene: -
abundance: -
j_gene: TRBJ1-2

CDR3aa: CASSIGTSGGGTGELFF
CDR3nt: TGTGCCAGTAGTATTGGGACTAGCGGGGGAGGAACCGGGGAGCTGTTTTTT
v_gene: TRBV19
d_gene: TRBD2
abundance: -
j_gene: TRBJ2-2

CDR3aa: CASRTGTAGQQFF
CDR3nt: TGTGCCAGCAGGACCGGGACCGCCGGTCAGCAGTTCTTC
v_gene: TRBV2
d_gene: -
abundance: -
j_gene: TRBJ2-1

CDR3aa: CASSIDPLATYEQYF
CDR3nt: TGTGCCAGTAGTATTGACCCGCTAGCCACCTACGAGCAGTACTTC
v_gene: TRBV19
d_gene: -
abundance: -
j_gene: TRBJ2-7

CDR3aa: CASSQQAGTVNTEAFF
CDR3nt: TGCGCCAGCAGCCAGCAGGCGGGGACGGTGAACACTGAAGCTTTCTTT
v_gene: TRBV5-1
d_gene: -
abundance: -
j_gene: TRBJ1-1

CDR3aa: CASSLESTDTQYF
CDR3nt: TGCGCCAGCAGTCTAGAGAGCACAGATACGCAGTATTTT
v_gene: TRBV5-1
d_gene: -
abundance: -
j_gene: TRBJ2-3

CDR3aa: CASYSTSAQHF
CDR3nt: TGTGCCAGCTACAGCACATCGGCCCAGCATTTT
v_gene: TRBV28
d_gene: -
abundance: few
j_gene: TRBJ1-5

CDR3aa: CAARSGDQPQHF
CDR3nt: TGTGCCGCAAGATCAGGGGATCAGCCCCAGCATTTT
v_gene: TRBV19
d_gene: -
abundance: few
j_gene: TRBJ1-5

CDR3aa: CASSFDRTLGYTF
CDR3nt: TGTGCCAGCAGCTTTGATAGGACCCTAGGCTACACCTTC
v_gene: TRBV11-2
d_gene: -
abundance: once
j_gene: TRBJ1-2

CDR3aa: CASRSLDRVDEKLFF
CDR3nt: TGTGCAAGTCGCAGCCTTGACAGGGTTGATGAAAAACTGTTTTTT
v_gene: TRBV12-2
d_gene: -
abundance: -
j_gene: TRBJ1-4

CDR3aa: CASEQGARGGYTF
CDR3nt: TGTGCCAGCGAACAGGGGGCGAGAGGCGGCTACACCTTC
v_gene: TRBV7-9
d_gene: TRBD1
abundance: -
j_gene: TRBJ1-2

CDR3aa: CASRYRDSPYNEQFF
CDR3nt: TGTGCCAGCAGGTACCGGGACAGCCCCTACAATGAGCAGTTCTTC
v_gene: TRBV6-5
d_gene: TRBD1
abundance: -
j_gene: TRBJ2-1

CDR3aa: CASSLAYTGFNYGYTF
CDR3nt: TGTGCCAGCAGCTTAGCGTATACGGGTTTTAACTATGGCTACACCTTC
v_gene: TRBV7-9
d_gene: -
abundance: -
j_gene: TRBJ1-2

CDR3aa: CASSQGIWARDDEQYF
CDR3nt: TGTGCCAGCAGCCAAGGAATTTGGGCCAGGGACGACGAGCAGTACTTC
v_gene: TRBV4-2
d_gene: -
abundance: -
j_gene: TRBJ2-7

CDR3aa: CASSLGGFNEKLFF
CDR3nt: TGTGCCAGCAGCTTAGGGGGGTTTAATGAAAAACTGTTTTTT
v_gene: TRBV7-9
d_gene: -
abundance: large
j_gene: TRBJ1-4

CDR3aa: CATSRGGAGWAEAFF
CDR3nt: TGTGCCACCAGCAGAGGTGGGGCGGGGTGGGCTGAAGCTTTCTTT
v_gene: TRBV15
d_gene: -
abundance: -
j_gene: TRBJ1-1

CDR3aa: CASRPGDNYGYTF
CDR3nt: TGTGCCAGCAGACCCGGGGATAACTATGGCTACACCTTC
v_gene: TRBV7-9
d_gene: -
abundance: -
j_gene: TRBJ1-2

CDR3aa: CASSKEAKPRDREYYEQYF
CDR3nt: TGTGCCAGCAGCAAAGAGGCCAAACCACGGGACAGGGAATACTACGAGCAGTACTTC
v_gene: TRBV21-1
d_gene: -
abundance: -
j_gene: TRBJ2-7

CDR3aa: CASSLASGGPYNEQFF
CDR3nt: TGTGCCAGCAGCTTGGCCAGCGGGGGGCCCTACAATGAGCAGTTCTTC
v_gene: TRBV5-4
d_gene: TRBD2
abundance: -
j_gene: TRBJ2-1